A selection of T cell receptor beta chains follows, all from one sample in a study of T cell responses to AZD1222 COVID-19 vaccine. The data were produced by immunoSEQ multiplex PCR, yet TCRdb's version contains in-frame clones alone and is incomplete. The sample consists of about 130,000 clones, roughly 80% of them appearing once. The sequences come from peripheral blood, collected on day 0 of AZD1222 vaccination. Receptor source: an adult in good health. Each CDR3 is given with its conserved first and last residue. Each record gives: V gene, clone size, CDR3 protein. Where a row states a size, it is once, few, many or the class of an expanded clone; other rows omit it.

TRBV18 once CASSPSQGVTEAFF
TRBV9 few CASSTTGGANEKLFF
TRBV7-9 - CASSPPGTGAAEAFF
TRBV2 - CASTNLRQGARNTEAFF
TRBV6-1 - CASTPIDGLIQPQHF
TRBV2 - CASTRGQGDQPQHF
TRBV27 - CASSLDRSTQPQHF
TRBV10-1 - CASSVGGLYQETQYF
TRBV15 few CATSRGDFRFNDEQFF
TRBV9 - CASTQTANYGYTF
TRBV9 few CASSTPRTGTHTDTQYF
TRBV5-1 - CASSLSGTVNEQFF
TRBV15 - CATTQSSGNTIYF
TRBV6-1 - CASSDPFKGPLASGNTIYF
TRBV19 - CASSTDRATYEQYF
TRBV27 - CASSKAGTSTTDTQYF
TRBV29-1 - CSVAGNLRAHTEAFF
TRBV2 - CASRGTVSSNTGELFF
TRBV29-1 - CSVEDLGGQPEF
TRBV3-1/TRBV3-2 - CASRLSTRNLYGYTF
TRBV6-5 - CASSYQGEQYF
TRBV2 - CASSNTRQGTEAFF
TRBV28 - CASITPRLATNEKLFF
TRBV21-1 - CASSVLPGQDKSENSPLHF
TRBV7-9 few CASSRGTEPNQPQHF
TRBV28 - CATTVGQGVSYEQYF
TRBV7-9 - CASSWAGELFF
TRBV28 - CASNIGSGVIEAFF
TRBV25-1 once CASSSWDRGGDGYTF
TRBV6-5 once CASSFQGSNQPQHF
TRBV6-6 once CASTYNPGGIEASYNSPLHF
TRBV6-6 - CASSYVPGMNTEAFF
TRBV19 few CASSIPAGQGYGYTF